The rows below give T cell receptor beta chains drawn from one sample of a study of shared clonotypes between healthy human individuals. Produced via immunoSEQ multiplex PCR; TCRdb's table is partial and in-frame only. The sample yields 2 million to 2.5 million clones, around 92% seen once. The sequenced sample was naive CD4+ T cells from PBMCs. The receptor source for this set is a man between 18 and 29 years old in good health. Some clones in this sample may be carry-over from other donors' samples. CDR3s include the opening cysteine and the closing phenylalanine or tryptophan. A D gene is named only where the DNA matches it firmly. Not every row has a clone size; where given, it reads once, few, many or a size class.

TRBV4-3	.	TRBJ2-1	.	TGCGCCAGCAGCCTAGCCGGGAGCTACAATGAGCAGTTCTTC	CASSLAGSYNEQFF
TRBV7-2	.	TRBJ2-3	TRBD2	TGTGCCAGCAGCCGAGCGGGAGCGGGCACAGATACGCAGTATTTT	CASSRAGAGTDTQYF
TRBV4-1	.	TRBJ2-1	.	TGCGCCAGCAGCCAGAACCCCTCAGGGGGGGGGAACAATGAGCAGTTCTTC	CASSQNPSGGGNNEQFF
TRBV28	.	TRBJ2-7	TRBD1	TGTGCCAGCAGTTCACCCAGAAGGGGGACAGGGAGGAGTCGTCGGTACTTC	CASSSPRRGTGRSRRYF
TRBV19	.	TRBJ2-7	TRBD1	TGTGCCAGTAGTATTAGGGGACAGATGTCCTACGAGCAGTACTTC	CASSIRGQMSYEQYF
TRBV5-1	.	TRBJ2-1	.	TGCGCCAGCAGCTTGAGTCCCAGAGCTAACAATGAGCAGTTCTTC	CASSLSPRANNEQFF
TRBV7-2	.	TRBJ2-3	TRBD1	TGTGCCAGCAGTCTCGACCCAGGGGGCGCGATAGATACGCAGTATTTT	CASSLDPGGAIDTQYF
TRBV10-3	.	TRBJ1-3	.	TGTGCCATCAGTGAGTCAAGACAGTCGAGCTCTGGAAACACCATATATTTT	CAISESRQSSSGNTIYF
TRBV4-1	.	TRBJ2-5	TRBD2	TGCGCCAGCAGCCAATCGGGACTAGCGGGCCTTCAAGAGACCCAGTACTTC	CASSQSGLAGLQETQYF
TRBV6-4	.	TRBJ2-1	TRBD1	TGTGCCAGCAGTCCACGACAGGGGGCTGTCGATGAGCAGTTCTTC	CASSPRQGAVDEQFF
TRBV5-1	.	TRBJ1-2	.	TGCGCCAGCAGCGAGGGACGGGCGGGTCCTTATCGCTACACCTTC	CASSEGRAGPYRYTF
TRBV5-8	once	TRBJ1-5	.	TGTGCCAGCAGCTCAGGGAGGGGGGTCGCCAATCAGCCCCAGCATTTT	CASSSGRGVANQPQHF
TRBV7-3	.	TRBJ2-2	.	TGTGCCAGCAGCTTAAGGCCTCAGGTTCGCCCCGGGGAGCTGTTTTTT	CASSLRPQVRPGELFF
TRBV12-5	.	TRBJ2-5	TRBD2	TGTGCTAGTGGCCCTTCACTAGCGGGATCTGTGGAGACCCAGTACTTC	CASGPSLAGSVETQYF
TRBV6-1	.	TRBJ2-3	.	TGTGCCAGCAGTGAAGCGGGGGTGGCCGATACGCAGTATTTT	CASSEAGVADTQYF
TRBV18	.	TRBJ1-1	.	TGTGCCAGCTCACCCGGGAGTCTAGAACCCACTGAAGCTTTCTTT	CASSPGSLEPTEAFF
TRBV2	.	TRBJ1-2	.	TGTGCCAGCAGTTTGGACGGTCCCCACTATGGCTACACCTTC	CASSLDGPHYGYTF
TRBV5-4	.	TRBJ2-7	TRBD2	TGTGCCAGCAGCTTGGTTGGGACTAGCTTCTACGAGCAGTACTTC	CASSLVGTSFYEQYF
TRBV4-1	once	TRBJ2-7	TRBD1	TGCGCCAGCAGTCGCGGACAGGGGGGGGGCTCCTACGAGCAGTACTTC	CASSRGQGGGSYEQYF
TRBV9	.	TRBJ2-7	.	TGTGCCAGCAGCCCCCCTGGGGACACCTACGAGCAGTACTTC	CASSPPGDTYEQYF
TRBV5-1	.	TRBJ1-1	TRBD1	TGCGCCAGCAGCAGCTCGACAGGGGAGTCGACTGAAGCTTTCTTT	CASSSSTGESTEAFF
TRBV7-8	.	TRBJ2-1	.	TGTGCCAGCAGCACCAGGTTAGCGGTAACTTACAATGAGCAGTTCTTC	CASSTRLAVTYNEQFF
TRBV7-2	.	TRBJ2-7	TRBD2	TGTGCCAGCAGCTCCGGACTAGCGGGCCCCGGCGAGCAGTACTTC	CASSSGLAGPGEQYF
TRBV6-1	.	TRBJ1-3	.	TGTGCCAGCAGTGATACAGGGAACTCTGGAAACACCATATATTTT	CASSDTGNSGNTIYF
TRBV4-2	.	TRBJ2-1	.	TGTGCCAGCAGCCAGGGCGGGACGAGCTCCTACAATGAGCAGTTCTTC	CASSQGGTSSYNEQFF
TRBV14	.	TRBJ2-1	TRBD2	TGTGCCAGCAGCATCGGACTAGCGGGAGTCCATGAGCAGTTCTTC	CASSIGLAGVHEQFF
TRBV10-3	.	TRBJ2-7	.	TGTGCCATCAGTGATGTTAGCTTGGGGCAGTACTTC	CAISDVSLGQYF